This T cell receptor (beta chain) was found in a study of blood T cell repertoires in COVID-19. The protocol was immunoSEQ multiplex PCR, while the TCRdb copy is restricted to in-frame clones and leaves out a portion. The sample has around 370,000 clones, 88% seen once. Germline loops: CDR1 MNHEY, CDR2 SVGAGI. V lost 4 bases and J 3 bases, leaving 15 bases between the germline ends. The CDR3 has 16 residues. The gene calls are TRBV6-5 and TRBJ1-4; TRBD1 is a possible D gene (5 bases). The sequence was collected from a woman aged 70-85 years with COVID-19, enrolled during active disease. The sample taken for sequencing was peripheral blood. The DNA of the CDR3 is TGTGCCAGCAGTTTCGGGGGGAGGGGAGCTAATGAAAAACTGTTTTTT. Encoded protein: CASSFGGRGANEKLFF.